This T cell receptor (beta chain) was sequenced during a study of radiotherapy plus CTLA-4 blockade in lung cancer. Alongside CTLA-4 blockade with ipilimumab, patients with chemo-refractory metastatic non-small-cell lung cancer received focal radiation. This clone was seen a single time. The germline CDR1 and CDR2 sequences are MGHRA and YSYEKL. The CDR3 has 16 amino acids. V lost 3 bases and J lost 3; bases outside the gene matches: 10. Only in-frame clones appear in the TCRdb table, and some are missing; sequencing was by immunoSEQ multiplex PCR. Among around 80,000 clones listed, under 85% were seen once.

The V and J genes are TRBV4-1 and TRBJ1-1; 7 bases map to TRBD1. The sequence derives from a human donor with non-small cell lung cancer who had stable disease on radiotherapy plus ipilimumab. The sample in question was peripheral blood, obtained from a patient treated with radiotherapy plus ipilimumab. DNA of the CDR3: TGCGCCAGCAGCCAGATTCTGACAGGGAGAGACACTGAAGCTTTCTTT. This encodes CASSQILTGRDTEAFF.